This entry concerns a single TCR beta chain. The sample holds a few counts of this clonotype. Its cognate antigen has yet to be identified. Base qualities were left out, and no much larger clone turns up one base away. The treatment or condition label, read with the paper, signifies: roughly 11-day PBMC culture with coronavirus spike peptide pools or control peptides (ViraFEST assay). To expand antigen-specific T cells with peptide pools and then pick out the expanded clonotypes through TCR sequencing, the study relied on the ViraFEST assay. The positive SARS-CoV-2 PCR tests of the convalescent patients were dated from March to December 2020, before the Alpha, Beta and Delta variants emerged in the United States. Over 1.5 million PBMCs per well were cultured in IMDM with about 5% human AB serum and about 9.2 IU/ml IL-2, plus 10 ug/ml peptide pools. Half of the culture medium was replaced with fresh IL-2-containing medium on days 3 and 7. Once the cells had been in culture for roughly 11 days, the EasySep CD4+ T cell isolation kit was used to isolate CD4+ T cells by negative selection. Ficoll-Paque Plus gradient centrifugation was used to isolate PBMCs from whole blood, and the isolated PBMCs were then either used fresh or cryopreserved at -140C. In general, triplicate wells were set up for every culture condition.

Library preparation used PCR. DNA from cultured CD4+ T cells was subjected to TCR sequencing with the Oncomine TCR Beta short-read assay at the Johns Hopkins FTIC core. The QIAamp micro DNA kit was used to extract genomic DNA from the cultured CD4+ T cells. Oncomine TCR Beta libraries from cultured CD4+ T cells were pooled using unique dual indexes and sequenced on an Illumina iSeq 100. Processing in the source paper ran as follows. Non-productive sequences were removed, and CDR3s not starting with C, not ending with F or W, or shorter than 7 amino acids were discarded. Antigen-specific clonotypes were identified using the MANAFEST web application through comparison of peptide-stimulated wells with reference and other culture wells. To be called positive, a clone needed an FDR below 0.05, an odds ratio above 5, and a productive frequency above 0.1% in at least two of three replicate wells. A clonotype counted as cross-reactive if it showed significant expansion both in the SARS-CoV-2 spike wells and in at least one common cold coronavirus spike condition. Levenshtein distances (stringdist) and unrooted phylogenetic trees (ape) in R version 3.6.1 were used to assess CDR3 homology. The public sequencing data were trimmed at Q25 with fastp and processed into clonotypes with MiXCR by TCRdb, which kept only in-frame beta chains. CDR3 protein sequences are deduplicated, and each keeps its most common genes and DNA. The V and J calls and clone size come from TCRdb's table, not from the authors' own analysis. A total of more than 6,000 distinct CDR3 sequences appear in this sample, 68% of them only once. 40% to 50% of the sample is taken by the ten largest.

The CDR3 contains 13 residues, cysteine and phenylalanine counted. Only the CDR3 region is kept as DNA, spanning 39 bases read in frame from base 1. CDR1 DFQATT and CDR2 SNEGSKA are derived from the germline V gene (reference sequence). V sheds 0 bases and J sheds 6 bases, leaving 11 bases between their ends. This entry belongs to a study of vaccination and CD4 T cells after COVID-19 (dated by TCRdb to between 2020 and 2023). A note on the overall study: Convalescent patients had a positive SARS-CoV-2 result on nasal swab PCR, and of these patients, nine had mild disease and one had severe disease. Culture stimuli were overlapping spike peptide pools from SARS-CoV-2 and from the common cold coronaviruses HCoV-NL63, HCoV-OC43 and HCoV-229E. Participants received two doses of either the Pfizer-BioNTech BNT162b2 vaccine (n=8) or the Moderna mRNA-1273 vaccine (n=2). The spike-specific CD4+ TCR repertoire was compared before and after mRNA vaccination in approximately ten COVID-19 convalescent patients and a few infection-naive healthy vaccine recipients. Post-vaccine blood samples were taken a median of roughly 75 days after the second vaccine dose, with a range of 14 to 241 days. The convalescent cohort comprised six males and four females, including two Hispanic individuals, seven Caucasians, two Asians and one multiracial person. Post-COVID blood samples were collected from convalescent patients a median of approximately 100 days after diagnosis, with a range of roughly 30 to 161 days. As controls, cultures received a CEFX viral epitope pool (the positive control), an HIV-1 Nef peptide pool (the negative control), or no peptide at all. The study at large found these results: Among convalescent patients, a median around 83% of the SARS-CoV-2-reactive clones seen after vaccination appeared only after vaccination, which suggests priming specific to the vaccine. Of the vaccine-specific clones in convalescent patients, 304 of 307, or nearly all, reacted only to SARS-CoV-2 spike and did not cross-react with common cold coronaviruses. Relatively few convalescent patients were included in the study, and early timepoints after natural infection were not analyzed. Although the median number of SARS-CoV-2-reactive clonotypes went up from around 20 after infection to some 38 after vaccination, the increase was not significant.

The chain is assembled from TRBV20-1 and TRBJ1-1; matching of 5 bases hints at TRBD1 as the D gene. This receptor was identified in a human donor who had recovered from COVID-19. Material for sequencing was CD4+ T cells from blood, cultured in vitro. The CDR3 protein: CSARDRQGAEAFF. The DNA reads TGCAGTGCTAGAGACAGGCAGGGCGCTGAAGCTTTCTTT.